This record concerns one TCR beta chain sequence. The data derive from a study of T-cell memory formation after mild COVID-19. Libraries for TCRalpha and TCRbeta carried sample barcodes and unique molecular identifiers via 5'RACE. TCRdb redid the calling of the 5' RACE reads with MiXCR, one entry per CDR3 protein. This repertoire shows some 260,000 distinct CDR3 sequences, about a sixth found once; its top ten account for about 4%. The germline gives CDR1 SQVTM, CDR2 ANQGSEA. After removal of 7 bases from V and 2 bases from J, the junction contained 11 bases not matched to a gene. The length of the CDR3 is 14 residues.

The TCR comes from a man younger than 35 who had mild COVID-19 (a few samples of this study predate the infection). Cell type and time point are not known. This chain connects TRBV29-1 to TRBJ2-7; 7 bases map to TRBD1. Sequences were obtained from PBMCs or a T cell subset sorted from them (not recorded which). CDR3 bases: TGCAGCGCGATAACAGGGGTTCATGCCTACGAGCAGTACTTC. Its protein product is CSAITGVHAYEQYF.